These 12 T cell receptor beta chains came from one sample sequenced in a study of T cell repertoires in cytomegalovirus infection. No antigen has been assigned to these receptors. MiXCR was run by TCRdb on the reads, yielding one entry per CDR3 protein. The sample has 700,000 to 900,000 distinct CDR3 sequences, just under 30% seen once; the top ten hold around 14%. Sequenced material: cultured CD8+ T cells from PBMCs, taken from culture after CMV antigen stimulation. These receptors were obtained from a human donor in good health (CMV status not recorded). Some clones in this sample may be carry-over from other donors' samples.

The genes are TRBV27 and TRBJ2-3, with 8 bases lining up with TRBD2. Germline assignment: CDR1 MNHEY and CDR2 SMNVEV (reference sequence). This CDR3 spans 15 amino acids. V trimming: 4 bases; J trimming: 2 bases; junction bases outside the gene matches: 5. As DNA, the CDR3 is TGTGCCAGCAGTTACTCTAGCGGGTTCACAGATACGCAGTATTTT. Residues: CASSYSSGFTDTQYF.

The chain employs TRBV12-3 or TRBV12-4 and TRBJ1-4, with 7 bases that match TRBD1. V lost 5 bases to trimming and J lost 4 bases; unmatched junction nucleotides: 4. This CDR3 spans 14 amino acids. CDR3 bases: TGTGCCAGCAGTCCGACAGGGCTTAATGAAAAACTGTTTTTT. It codes for CASSPTGLNEKLFF.

J is TRBJ2-2 and V is TRBV12-5; possibly TRBD1 or TRBD2 for D (5 bases each). The length of the CDR3 is 15 residues. Germline CDR1 is LGHNT and CDR2 is FRNRAP. Trimming cost V 0 bases and J 5 bases, with 10 bases left between them. As DNA, the CDR3 is TGTGCTAGTGGTTTGGTACTGGGACCGACCGGGGAGCTGTTTTTT. This gives the protein CASGLVLGPTGELFF.

The J gene is TRBJ1-2, the V gene TRBV5-1; 8 nucleotides line up with TRBD1. This CDR3 comprises 12 residues. V trimming: 3 bases; J trimming: 8 bases; junction bases outside the gene matches: 3. Germline V gives CDR1 SGHRS, CDR2 YFSETQ. The CDR3 here is CASSSDRGGYTF. The CDR3 nucleotides read TGCGCCAGCAGCTCCGACAGGGGAGGCTACACCTTC.

The chain combines TRBV20-1 with TRBJ2-7; TRBD1 aligns across 7 bases. Germline values: CDR1 DFQATT, CDR2 SNEGSKA (reference sequence). With 0 bases clipped from V and 6 bases from J, the junction kept 5 bases outside the gene matches. The CDR3 has 13 residues. CDR3 nucleotide sequence: TGCAGTGCTAGAGACATCAGGGGGACCGAGCAGTACTTC. It encodes CSARDIRGTEQYF.

This clonotype came up a few times. V and J are TRBV7-9 and TRBJ2-7; possibly TRBD1 for D (5 bases). The ends were cut back, 1 base at V and 5 bases at J, with 12 bases in the middle. The CDR3 is 14 residues long. Looked up from germline, CDR1 is SEHNR and CDR2 is FQNEAQ (reference sequence). CDR3 in amino acids: CASSLVREGHEQYV. The CDR3 nucleotides read TGTGCCAGCAGCTTAGTCAGGGAAGGTCACGAGCAGTACGTC.

This clonotype was recorded a few times. The chain is built from TRBV12-3 or TRBV12-4 and TRBJ1-2; 10 nucleotides agree with TRBD1. The CDR3 has 16 amino acids. With 5 bases clipped from V and 3 bases from J, the junction kept 9 bases outside the gene matches. This chain's CDR3 is CASSPQTGGPDYGYTF. For the CDR3, the DNA is TGTGCCAGCAGTCCGCAGACAGGGGGCCCTGACTATGGCTACACCTTC.

This clonotype occurred many times. This chain links TRBV28 with TRBJ1-1, with a weak D call TRBD1 (6 bases). The length of the CDR3 is 13 residues. From germline, CDR1 is MDHEN and CDR2 SYDVKM. V was clipped by 6 bases and J by 3 bases, with 11 bases between them. The CDR3 spells CASRPRGDTEAFF. DNA for the CDR3: TGTGCCAGCAGGCCTAGGGGGGACACTGAAGCTTTCTTT.

The chain is built from TRBV18 and TRBJ1-2; D remains unclear. V dropped 2 bases and J dropped 3 bases, with 13 bases sitting between them. Germline loops: CDR1 KGHSH, CDR2 LQKENI. This CDR3 is built from 15 residues. The CDR3 DNA reads as TGTGCCAGCTCACCAAGTTACGGCACCGACTATGGCTACACCTTC. Protein: CASSPSYGTDYGYTF.

The table lists this clonotype with many counts. The rearrangement links TRBV7-6 to TRBJ1-2; a possible D gene is TRBD1 (5 bases). V lost 6 bases and J lost 4, with 9 bases in between. CDR1 and CDR2 (germline): SGHVS, FNYEAQ. The CDR3 runs 12 residues. CDR3 amino acids: CASSSDSYGYTF. CDR3 DNA sequence: TGTGCCAGCAGTTCCGACAGCTATGGCTACACCTTC. The full variable domain, its missing parts supplied by reference TRBV7-6 and TRBJ1-2, is GAGVSQSPRYKVTKRGQDVALRCDPISGHVSLYWYRQALGQGPEFLTYFNYEAQQDKSGLPNDRFSAERPEGSISTLTIQRTEQRDSAMYRCASSSDSYGYTFGSGTRLTVV.

V is TRBV24-1 and J is TRBJ1-5; D gene unclear. V dropped 5 bases and J dropped 4 bases, with 20 bases sitting between them. The CDR3 sequence is 17 residues long. Germline V CDR1 and CDR2: KGHDR, SFDVKD. CDR3 in amino acids: CATSAFGRTLRNQPQHF. Here the CDR3 DNA reads TGTGCCACCAGTGCCTTTGGCAGGACCCTTAGGAATCAGCCCCAGCATTTT.

The rearrangement links TRBV27 to TRBJ2-1; D is ambiguous. CDR3 length equals 14 residues. CDR1 is MNHEY, CDR2 SMNVEV, per germline (reference sequence). Trimming stripped 3 bases from V and 1 base from J, with 7 bases between. The CDR3 DNA is TGTGCCAGCAGTTTGGTCCTTTCCTACAATGAGCAGTTCTTC. The encoded protein is CASSLVLSYNEQFF.